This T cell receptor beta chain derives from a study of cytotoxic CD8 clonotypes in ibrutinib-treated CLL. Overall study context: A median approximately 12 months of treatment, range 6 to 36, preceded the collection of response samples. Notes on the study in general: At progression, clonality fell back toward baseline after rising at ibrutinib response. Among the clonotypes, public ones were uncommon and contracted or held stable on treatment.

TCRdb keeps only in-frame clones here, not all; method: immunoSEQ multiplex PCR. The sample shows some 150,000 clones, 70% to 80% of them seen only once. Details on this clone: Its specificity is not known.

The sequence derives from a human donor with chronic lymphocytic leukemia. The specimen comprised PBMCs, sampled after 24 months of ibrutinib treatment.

CDR3 in amino acids: CASSEGGEQFF. CDR3 nucleotide sequence: TGTGCCAGCAGTGAGGGGGGTGAGCAGTTCTTC. The V call is TRBV6-6, the J call TRBJ2-1; TRBD1 or TRBD2 may be the D gene (6 bases each). CDR3 length equals 11 residues. Trimming cost V 5 bases and J 9 bases, with 8 bases left between them. Looked up from germline, CDR1 is MNHNY and CDR2 is SVGAGI (reference sequence).